A selection of T cell receptor beta chains follows, all from one sample in a study of OX40 agonist ivuxolimab in advanced cancers. Using immunoSEQ multiplex PCR, the repertoire was profiled, and TCRdb retains in-frame clones only, with some absent. Among approximately 44,000 clones listed, approximately 82% were seen once. This sample comprised CD4+ or CD8+ T cells sorted from blood, obtained in a trial of the OX40 agonist ivuxolimab. All receptors come from an adult with an advanced solid tumor such as melanoma, head and neck, liver or kidney cancer. The CDR3 runs from the conserved cysteine through the conserved F or W. A D gene is named only where the DNA matches it firmly. Clone size is stated in some rows and not others, as once, few, many or a class when expanded.

TRBV18	TRBJ2-3	few	-	TGTGCCAGCTCACTGGGGCCAAGGACCGGCACAGATACGCAGTATTTT	CASSLGPRTGTDTQYF
TRBV19	TRBJ2-3	-	-	TGTGCCAGTAGTATAAGACGGGAGTTAGGCACAGATACGCAGTATTTT	CASSIRRELGTDTQYF
TRBV6-5	TRBJ2-3	-	TRBD2	TGTGCCAGCAGTCAACCGGGGGGAGGAGATACGCAGTATTTT	CASSQPGGGDTQYF
TRBV9	TRBJ2-5	-	TRBD2	TGTGCCAGCAGCGTAGGAGGCGGGGGGGCCCAGGAGACCCAGTACTTC	CASSVGGGGAQETQYF
TRBV4-3	TRBJ2-7	-	-	TGCGCCAGCAGCCAAGATGTAATCAGGGCCGGCGAGCAGTACTTC	CASSQDVIRAGEQYF
TRBV4-1	TRBJ1-3	once	-	TGCGCCAGCAGCCAATTGTGGGACGGAGGAAACACCATATATTTT	CASSQLWDGGNTIYF
TRBV6-1	TRBJ2-1	few	TRBD2	TGTGCCAGCAGTGCCGAGGCTAGCGGGAACAATGAGCAGTTCTTC	CASSAEASGNNEQFF
TRBV5-1	TRBJ2-3	-	-	TGCGCCAGCAGCTTGGCCAATGCCCGCACAGATACGCAGTATTTT	CASSLANARTDTQYF
TRBV7-9	TRBJ2-7	-	-	TGTGCCAGCAGCCCAATACCCCTGGCCGACTCCTACGAGCAGTACTTC	CASSPIPLADSYEQYF
TRBV5-4	TRBJ1-1	few	-	TGTGCCAGCAGCCGGACAGACTCGAGGAACACTGAAGCTTTCTTT	CASSRTDSRNTEAFF
TRBV18	TRBJ2-7	-	-	TGTGCCAGCTCACCAGGGGACGAGCAGTACTTC	CASSPGDEQYF
TRBV11-2	TRBJ1-2	-	-	TGTGCCAGCAGTCTTACCCGGGGGGGCTACACCTTC	CASSLTRGGYTF
TRBV5-4	TRBJ2-1	once	TRBD2	TGTGCCAGCAGCTTAGGGACTAGCGGCTACAATGAGCAGTTCTTC	CASSLGTSGYNEQFF
TRBV15	TRBJ2-3	-	-	TGTGCCACCAGCAGAGACGGACAGAGCACAGATACGCAGTATTTT	CATSRDGQSTDTQYF
TRBV4-1	TRBJ1-6	once	TRBD1	TGCGCCAGCAGCCAATACGAGACAGGGGGCCATTCACCCCTCCACTTT	CASSQYETGGHSPLHF
TRBV18	TRBJ1-2	once	TRBD1	TGTGCCAGCTCGGGACAGGCGGCCTATGGCTACACCTTC	CASSGQAAYGYTF
TRBV6-6	TRBJ1-1	-	-	TGTGCCAGCAGTTACCCGAACACTGAAGCTTTCTTT	CASSYPNTEAFF
TRBV5-1	TRBJ1-2	once	-	TGCGCCAGCAGCCTTTCCGGGGGGGACTATGGCTACACCTTC	CASSLSGGDYGYTF